This T cell receptor (beta chain) originates from a study of shared clonotypes between healthy human individuals. Looking at the study overall: Per donor, CD8 memory used one plate, CD8 naive used two, CD4 memory used three and CD4 naive used three. General study points: Between four donors, naive CD4 clonotypes were shared at a level of about 5%.

In regard to this clone: What it recognizes is unknown.

TCRdb keeps only in-frame clones here, not all; method: immunoSEQ multiplex PCR. The table lists a few million clones, 90% to 97% of them singletons. The germline V gene encodes CDR1 MNHEY and CDR2 SMNVEV (reference sequence). The CDR3 is made up of 21 amino acids. The junction had 19 bases not matched to a gene; V was cut back by 2 bases and J by 2 bases. CD4+ cells underwent separation, giving CD45RA+ naive and CD45RA-negative memory subsets. This chain uses TRBV27 with TRBJ2-3, with TRBD2 identical over 10 bases. The receptor comes from a man aged 18 to 29 in good health. What was sequenced was naive CD4+ T cells sorted from blood. Stated subset: CD45RA+ positively selected. This CDR3 is CASSLISPSGRFRGYTDTQYF. The CDR3 nucleotides are TGTGCCAGCAGTTTAATATCGCCTAGCGGGAGATTTAGGGGTTACACAGATACGCAGTATTTT.